A single sample is the source of the 11 T cell receptor beta chains below, sequenced in a study of neurological immune-mediated disorders. TCRdb reanalysed the 5' RACE reads using MiXCR and keeps one entry per CDR3 protein. The data hold around 30,000 distinct CDR3 sequences, with about 4.1% observed a single time. The source material was CD4+ T cells from blood. The receptors originated from a woman aged 40 to 50 in good health.

This clonotype was observed at least ten times. The rearrangement uses TRBV20-1 and TRBJ2-7, with D perhaps matching TRBD2 (7 bases). V lost 6 bases to trimming and J lost 0 bases, with 18 bases between them. This CDR3 has 15 amino acids. The germline V gene has CDR1 DFQATT and CDR2 SNEGSKA (reference sequence). The CDR3 nucleotides read TGCAGTGCCCCAAGGGGGGGGCCCAGCTCCTACGAGCAGTACTTC. Its translation is CSAPRGGPSSYEQYF.

This clonotype was seen ten or more times. The rearrangement joins TRBV7-2 to TRBJ2-6; D is unresolved. The CDR3 length is 15 residues. V shed 1 base and J shed 1 base, with 5 bases lying between them. Germline V gene lookup returns CDR1 SGHTA and CDR2 FQGNSA. CDR3 sequence (DNA): TGTGCCAGCAGCTTAGGGTTTTCTGGGGCCAACGTCCTGACTTTC. Protein product: CASSLGFSGANVLTF.

There are many counts of this clonotype. This chain connects TRBV5-1 to TRBJ1-5; D perhaps matches TRBD1 (6 bases). CDR1 and CDR2 (germline): SGHRS, YFSETQ. The CDR3 length is 14 residues. The V end was cut by 4 bases, the J end by 4 bases, with 12 bases between. CDR3 amino acids: CASSGGGPNQPQHF. The DNA of the CDR3 is TGCGCCAGCAGCGGGGGGGGGCCAAATCAGCCCCAGCATTTT.

This clonotype was seen at least ten times. This CDR3 reads CASRDQTGRVLNEQFF. CDR3 nucleotide sequence: TGTGCCAGCAGGGACCAGACAGGGAGGGTTTTGAATGAGCAGTTCTTC. The J gene is TRBJ2-1, the V gene TRBV12-3 or TRBV12-4; D assignment may be TRBD1 or TRBD2 (7 bases each). The CDR3 is 16 amino acids. V lost 6 bases to trimming and J lost 7 bases, with 22 bases between them.

This clonotype was seen ten or more times. The rearrangement uses TRBV5-1 and TRBJ2-3; D remains ambiguous. Trimming took off 5 bases at V and 2 bases at J, with 12 bases between the two ends. The germline gives CDR1 SGHRS, CDR2 YFSETQ. This CDR3 is 14 amino acids long. The CDR3 loop reads CASRSGSDTDTQYF. Here the CDR3 DNA reads TGCGCCAGCAGAAGTGGTAGTGACACAGATACGCAGTATTTT.

This clonotype was recorded at least ten times. The V and J genes are TRBV10-2 and TRBJ2-3; D unclear. This CDR3 has 14 amino acids. V was clipped by 4 bases and J by 0 bases, with 8 bases between them. Germline V gene lookup returns CDR1 WSHSY and CDR2 SAAADI. The chain's CDR3 is CASSAPPSTDTQYF. Here the CDR3 DNA reads TGCGCCAGCAGTGCACCACCGAGCACAGATACGCAGTATTTT.

This clonotype showed up many times. This CDR3 is CSAPTPGYFYEQYF. For the CDR3, the DNA is TGCAGTGCTCCCACCCCAGGGTATTTTTACGAGCAGTACTTC. The rearrangement links TRBV20-1 to TRBJ2-7; D may be TRBD1 (5 bases). Trimming cost V 5 bases and J 4 bases, with 18 bases left between them. CDR1 is DFQATT and CDR2 is SNEGSKA in the germline V gene (reference sequence). The CDR3 contains 14 residues.

This clonotype was detected many times. The chain couples TRBV5-1 to TRBJ2-1, with TRBD1 matching 10 bases. CDR1 and CDR2 from the germline V gene are SGHRS and YFSETQ. The CDR3 is 15 residues long. The trim removed 0 bases at V and 6 bases at J, leaving 3 bases unmatched. CDR3 coding DNA: TGCGCCAGCAGCTTGGCCAGACAGGGGGCCAATGAGCAGTTCTTC. It specifies CASSLARQGANEQFF. The full variable domain, its missing parts supplied by reference TRBV5-1 and TRBJ2-1, is KAGVTQTPRYLIKTRGQQVTLSCSPISGHRSVSWYQQTPGQGLQFLFEYFSETQRNKGNFPGRFSGRQFSNSRSEMNVSTLELGDSALYLCASSLARQGANEQFFGPGTRLTVL.

This clonotype was observed many times. The genes are TRBV3-1 and TRBJ2-6, with D perhaps matching TRBD2 (5 bases). Deletions cut 4 bases from V and 4 bases from J, with 8 bases between. Germline V gene lookup returns CDR1 LGHDT and CDR2 YNNKEL (reference sequence). This CDR3 spans 14 amino acids. As DNA, the CDR3 is TGTGCCAGCAGCCCGGAGGCGGGGGCCAACGTCCTGACTTTC. This gives the protein CASSPEAGANVLTF.

In its sample, this clonotype was seen many times. V gene TRBV6-1 combines with J gene TRBJ2-6; perhaps TRBD1 as D (6 bases). Trimming shortened V by 4 bases and J by 0 bases, and 10 bases separated the two germline ends. CDR3 size: 16 residues. Germline loops: CDR1 MNHNS, CDR2 SASEGT. The CDR3 bases are TGTGCCAGCAGTGGTGGGACAACCTCTGGGGCCAACGTCCTGACTTTC. The encoded protein is CASSGGTTSGANVLTF.

This clonotype was recorded at least ten times. This chain links TRBV14 with TRBJ1-2, with D hard to call. The CDR3 extends over 12 amino acids. CDR1 and CDR2 (germline): SGHDN, FVKESK. V was clipped by 3 bases and J by 6 bases, with 8 bases between them. The CDR3 sequence is CASSQYAHGYTF. CDR3 bases: TGTGCCAGCAGCCAGTACGCTCATGGCTACACCTTC.